A single sample gave rise to the 16 T cell receptor beta chains below, sequenced in a study of T cell responses to AZD1222 COVID-19 vaccine (dated by TCRdb to 2020 to 2022). The library relied on the immunoSEQ multiplex PCR assay. The clones in this table, taken by TCRdb from immuneACCESS, are in-frame only. Not every clone is retained; where verified, under half of the shortfall comes from an unresolved V gene, and the cause of the rest is unknown. Within this sample are some 160,000 clones, with 93% of them counted one time only. The top ten clonotypes cover approximately 0.97% of the sample. Reading the label with the study, this specimen's time point is: baseline before first vaccination. Material: peripheral blood, obtained on day 0 of AZD1222 vaccination. The source is an adult in good health.

The rearrangement uses TRBV15 and TRBJ2-7, with D perhaps TRBD1 (7 bases). CDR3 length: 16 amino acids. Looked up from germline, CDR1 is LNHNV and CDR2 is YYDKDF (reference sequence). Trimming pared 0 bases from V and 6 bases from J, leaving 18 bases between. The CDR3 region has the DNA TGTGCCACCAGCAGAGATCCATCGCCAGGGGGGCTCGAGCAGTACTTC. The encoded protein is CATSRDPSPGGLEQYF.

V is TRBV9 and J is TRBJ1-1; D not resolved. The CDR3 has 14 residues. Germline CDR1 and CDR2: SGDLS and YYNGEE. The V and J ends lost 4 bases and 7 bases respectively, with 17 bases between them. CDR3 in DNA: TGTGCCAGCAGCCGCGCACTGGCGGCGGTTGAAGCTTTCTTT. This gives the protein CASSRALAAVEAFF.

V is TRBV10-3 and J is TRBJ1-1; TRBD1 might be the D (5 bases). CDR1 and CDR2 from the germline V gene are ENHRY and SYGVKD. This CDR3 has 21 residues. V lost 0 bases to trimming and J lost 1 base, with 27 bases between them. CDR3 in amino acids: CAISESRALLVSTVGNTEAFF. Here the CDR3 DNA reads TGTGCCATCAGTGAGTCCCGCGCGCTCCTTGTATCGACAGTGGGGAACACTGAAGCTTTCTTT.

The chain employs TRBV4-3 and TRBJ1-2; TRBD1 might be the D (6 bases). Germline lookup yields CDR1 LGHNA and CDR2 YSLEER. The CDR3 loop spans 15 amino acids. With 4 bases removed from V and 3 bases from J, the gap between germline ends came to 15 bases. The CDR3 here is CASSPSRGADYGYTF. CDR3 nucleotide sequence: TGCGCCAGCAGCCCCAGTAGGGGGGCTGACTATGGCTACACCTTC.

The chain employs TRBV4-1 and TRBJ1-1, with 7 bases identical to TRBD1. Unmatched junction bases numbered 6, after V lost 4 bases and J lost 1 base. There are 15 residues in the CDR3. Germline assignment: CDR1 MGHRA and CDR2 YSYEKL. The CDR3 sequence is CASSLLAGGNTEAFF. The DNA of the CDR3 is TGCGCCAGCAGCCTACTGGCAGGGGGGAACACTGAAGCTTTCTTT.

The rearrangement links TRBV6-5 to TRBJ2-1; 15 nucleotides align to TRBD2. Losses at the gene ends were 6 bases for V and 9 bases for J; bases not matched to a gene: 6. This CDR3 has 15 amino acids. Germline V gives CDR1 MNHEY, CDR2 SVGAGI. The CDR3 bases are TGTGCCAGCAGACGGACTAGCGGGGGGGCGGGTGAGCAGTTCTTC. This translates into CASRRTSGGAGEQFF.

This clone was detected once. The V call is TRBV25-1, the J call TRBJ2-5; the D gene is possibly TRBD1 (6 bases). The CDR3 has 15 amino acids. CDR1 and CDR2 (germline): MGHDK, SYGVNS. Trimming pared 0 bases from V and 2 bases from J, leaving 10 bases between. The CDR3 here is CASSEYVGAQETQYF. In nucleotides, the CDR3 is TGTGCCAGCAGTGAATACGTGGGGGCTCAAGAGACCCAGTACTTC.

This chain joins TRBV5-1 and TRBJ2-3; TRBD2 agrees at 9 bases. Trimming removed 1 base from V and 5 bases from J; junction bases left unmatched: 8. The CDR3 totals 16 residues. Germline V lookup: CDR1 SGHRS, CDR2 YFSETQ. CDR3: CASSLFQRGEGDTQYF. The CDR3 DNA sequence: TGCGCCAGCAGCTTGTTCCAGCGGGGGGAGGGAGATACGCAGTATTTT.

This chain connects TRBV3-1 (or the pseudogene TRBV3-2) to TRBJ2-3, with 8 bases fitting TRBD2. Germline assignment: CDR1 LGHDT and CDR2 YNNKEL (reference sequence). This CDR3 is built from 16 residues. The V gene end was trimmed by 3 bases and the J gene end by 5 bases; junction bases not matched to a gene: 10. CDR3 coding DNA: TGTGCCAGCAGCCACGTCCGGGGGGGACTCCGAGATACGCAGTATTTT. Its translation is CASSHVRGGLRDTQYF.

The sample holds a few counts of this clone. This chain uses TRBV30 with TRBJ2-6, with D perhaps TRBD1 (6 bases). Germline lookup yields CDR1 GTSNPN and CDR2 SVGIG (reference sequence). The CDR3 runs 15 residues. The ends were cut back, 2 bases at V and 4 bases at J, with 12 bases in the middle. CDR3 sequence: CAWSLTGFGANVLTF. CDR3 nucleotides: TGTGCCTGGAGTCTCACAGGGTTCGGGGCCAACGTCCTGACTTTC.

This CDR3 is CSVERGYQETQYF. The DNA of the CDR3 is TGCAGCGTGGAGCGGGGCTACCAAGAGACCCAGTACTTC. This rearrangement joins TRBV29-1 to TRBJ2-5; 7 bases align to TRBD2. CDR3 length equals 13 residues. The junction had 4 bases not matched to a gene; V was cut back by 6 bases and J by 0 bases. CDR1 and CDR2 from the germline V gene are SQVTM and ANQGSEA.

The rearrangement links TRBV30 to TRBJ1-2; 8 bases are a match to TRBD1. The germline CDR1 and CDR2 sequences are GTSNPN and SVGIG (reference sequence). With V trimmed by 1 base and J by 7 bases, 5 bases remained unmatched. CDR3 length: 13 amino acids. CDR3 DNA: TGTGCCTGGAGTGGCAGGACAGGGTCTGGCTACACCTTC. Its protein product is CAWSGRTGSGYTF.

This chain links TRBV7-9 with TRBJ2-2; possibly TRBD2 for D (7 bases). Per the germline V gene, CDR1 is SEHNR and CDR2 is FQNEAQ (reference sequence). This CDR3 is 15 amino acids long. The germline V and J ends were trimmed by 5 bases and 0 bases, with 10 bases remaining between them. The CDR3: CASSQRDTNTGELFF. CDR3 bases: TGTGCCAGCAGCCAGCGGGACACGAACACCGGGGAGCTGTTTTTT.

The chain combines TRBV6-5 with TRBJ1-5, with 8 bases aligning to TRBD1. Germline loops: CDR1 MNHEY, CDR2 SVGAGI. V dropped 0 bases and J dropped 3; count of bases not matched to a gene: 1. The CDR3 has 15 residues. The CDR3 DNA follows: TGTGCCAGCAGTTACTCACAGGGGGTCAATCAGCCCCAGCATTTT. Translating gives CASSYSQGVNQPQHF.

The chain carries TRBV5-1 and TRBJ2-5; TRBD2 is a possible D gene (6 bases). V lost 6 bases, J lost 1 base, and 13 bases lay in between. CDR1 and CDR2 from the germline V gene are SGHRS and YFSETQ. This CDR3 region has 14 residues. The CDR3 DNA is TGCGCCAGCAATGACGGGGGAACCCAAGAGACCCAGTACTTC. Protein sequence: CASNDGGTQETQYF. Drawing the rest from reference TRBV5-1 and TRBJ2-5, the complete variable domain is KAGVTQTPRYLIKTRGQQVTLSCSPISGHRSVSWYQQTPGQGLQFLFEYFSETQRNKGNFPGRFSGRQFSNSRSEMNVSTLELGDSALYLCASNDGGTQETQYFGPGTRLLVL.

This chain connects TRBV27 to TRBJ1-5; 9 positions match TRBD1. The germline gives CDR1 MNHEY, CDR2 SMNVEV (reference sequence). The CDR3 consists of 14 residues. V lost 8 bases and J lost 2; bases outside the gene matches: 4. CDR3 nucleotide sequence: TGTGCCAGCTGGGACAGGGTGGGCAATCAGCCCCAGCATTTT. It yields the protein CASWDRVGNQPQHF.